These 3 T cell receptor beta chains originate from one sample sequenced in a study of blood T cell repertoires in COVID-19. The protocol was immunoSEQ multiplex PCR, while the TCRdb copy is restricted to in-frame clones and leaves out a portion. The data hold 130,000 to 150,000 clones, with around 82% observed a single time. Input material: peripheral blood. The receptor source for this set is a human donor with acute or convalescent COVID-19. The donor label of this sample is uncertain.

The gene calls are TRBV30 and TRBJ1-5; D is perhaps TRBD1 (6 bases). CDR3 length equals 16 residues. The germline V and J ends were trimmed by 0 bases and 1 base, with 13 bases remaining between them. The germline V gene encodes CDR1 GTSNPN and CDR2 SVGIG (reference sequence). CDR3 in amino acids: CAWSVGRGRSNQPQHF. CDR3 DNA: TGTGCCTGGAGTGTGGGCAGGGGACGGAGCAATCAGCCCCAGCATTTT.

This clone appeared a few times. The CDR3 nucleotides read TGCAGTGCTAGTAGCCTCGGAACGGGGAGCACAGATACGCAGTATTTT. As protein: CSASSLGTGSTDTQYF. The V call is TRBV20-1, the J call TRBJ2-3, with a possible D match to TRBD2 (5 bases). The V and J ends lost 3 bases and 0 bases respectively, with 16 bases between them. The CDR3 loop spans 16 amino acids. CDR1 is DFQATT and CDR2 is SNEGSKA in the germline V gene (reference sequence).

This clone was observed a handful of times. The chain employs TRBV19 and TRBJ1-2; D might be TRBD1 (6 bases). Germline V lookup: CDR1 LNHDA, CDR2 SQIVND (reference sequence). The V gene lost 7 bases and the J gene lost 8 bases, with 20 bases spanning the gap. The CDR3 consists of 14 residues. CDR3 in amino acids: CASTRQGLSGGYTF. Written as DNA, the CDR3 is TGTGCCAGTACGCGCCAGGGGCTATCCGGGGGCTACACCTTC.